This entry is about one T cell receptor beta chain. The antigen is unknown. It was after more than 8 days of culture that CD4+ T cells were isolated. Participants completed two doses of the BNT162b2 or mRNA-1273 vaccine. It was on days 3 and 7 that half the medium was replaced with IL-2 medium. The record originates from a study of vaccination effects on CD4 cells after COVID-19. TCRdb's copy holds only in-frame clones and misses some; the assay was immunoSEQ multiplex PCR. Of about 73,000 clones listed, nearly 75% are singletons. Study-wide results and limits: Few convalescent patients, and no early post-infection timepoints, were available to the study.

Trimming left V 3 bases short and J 4 bases short, with 8 bases between. In germline, CDR1 is SGHRS, CDR2 YFSETQ. The CDR3 is 12 amino acids. The clonotype comes from a human donor who received a COVID-19 vaccine. This rearrangement joins TRBV5-1 to TRBJ2-7, with D tentatively TRBD1 or TRBD2 (5 bases each). Specimen: CD4+ T cells from PBMCs cultured without peptide, collected after COVID-19 vaccination. In DNA form, the CDR3 reads TGCGCCAGCAGCTGGGACGGGTACGAGCAGTACGTC. This codes for CASSWDGYEQYV.